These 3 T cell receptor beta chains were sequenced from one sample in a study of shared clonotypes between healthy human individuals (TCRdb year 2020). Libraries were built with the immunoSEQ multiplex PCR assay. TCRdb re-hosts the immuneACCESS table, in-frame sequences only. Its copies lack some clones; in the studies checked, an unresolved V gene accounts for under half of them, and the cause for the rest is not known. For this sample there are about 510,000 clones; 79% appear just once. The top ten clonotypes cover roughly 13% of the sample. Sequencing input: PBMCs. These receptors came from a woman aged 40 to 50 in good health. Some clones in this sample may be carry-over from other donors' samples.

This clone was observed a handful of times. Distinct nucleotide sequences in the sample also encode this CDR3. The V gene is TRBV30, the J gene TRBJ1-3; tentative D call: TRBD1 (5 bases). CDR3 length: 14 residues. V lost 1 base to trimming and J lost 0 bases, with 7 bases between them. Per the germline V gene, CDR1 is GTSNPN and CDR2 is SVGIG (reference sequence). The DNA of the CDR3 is TGTGCCTGGAGTGAGAGGGGCTCTGGAAACACCATATATTTT. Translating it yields CAWSERGSGNTIYF. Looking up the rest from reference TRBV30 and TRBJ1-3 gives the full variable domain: SQTIHQWPATLVQPVGSPLSLECTVEGTSNPNLYWYRQAAGRGLQLLFYSVGIGQISSEVPQNLSASRPQDRQFILSSKKLLLSDSGFYLCAWSERGSGNTIYFGEGSWLTVV.

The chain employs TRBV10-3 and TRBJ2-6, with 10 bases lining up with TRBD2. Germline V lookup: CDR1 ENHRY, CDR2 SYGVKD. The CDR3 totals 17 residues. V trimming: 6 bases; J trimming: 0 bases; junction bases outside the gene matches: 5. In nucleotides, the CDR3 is TGTGCCATCAGACCACTAGCGGGGAGCTCTGGGGCCAACGTCCTGACTTTC. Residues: CAIRPLAGSSGANVLTF.

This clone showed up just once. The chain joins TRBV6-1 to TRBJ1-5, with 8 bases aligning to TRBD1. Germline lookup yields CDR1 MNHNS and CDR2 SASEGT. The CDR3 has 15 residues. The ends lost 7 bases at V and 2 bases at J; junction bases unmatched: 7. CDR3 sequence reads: CASKLLTGGNQPQHF. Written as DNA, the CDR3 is TGTGCCAGCAAACTTCTGACAGGGGGCAATCAGCCCCAGCATTTT.